This T cell receptor beta chain was sequenced in a study of blood T cell repertoires in COVID-19. About the study: Researchers got acute and convalescent COVID-19 samples from the United States, Italy and Spain. The analysed material was cDNA or gDNA that came from T cells, B-cell-depleted T cells, or PBMCs.

Participants' reported clinical history set cohort assignment. Per the study methods: The assay estimated nucleated cells by amplifying reference gene primers. Method: immunoSEQ multiplex PCR; TCRdb's copy keeps in-frame clones and lacks some. V, J and clone size are taken as reported in that table, and D and trimming were inferred from the DNA itself. The sample holds 150,000 or so clones, roughly 88% seen once. The CDR3 is 15 residues long. CDR1 and CDR2 from the germline V gene are MNHEY and SMNVEV (reference sequence). V lost 6 bases and J lost 6; bases outside the gene matches: 10. The chain joins TRBV27 to TRBJ2-1; 8 bases align to TRBD1. The origin of this receptor is a woman aged 25 to 45 with acute COVID-19. The source material was PBMCs or T cells enriched from blood (not recorded which). CDR3 sequence (DNA): TGTGCCAGCAGCCCTCGACAGGGGTTTAGCAATGAGCAGTTCTTC. Its protein is CASSPRQGFSNEQFF.